This T cell receptor beta chain was recorded in a study of shared clonotypes between healthy human individuals. The method was immunoSEQ multiplex PCR; TCRdb's version includes in-frame clones alone and lacks a portion of them. The sample has millions of clones; 93% are singletons. Researchers partitioned CD4+ cells into CD45RA+ naive and CD45RA-negative memory subsets. Germline V gene lookup returns CDR1 SGHRS and CDR2 YFSETQ. V lost 7 bases and J 0 bases, leaving 11 bases between the germline ends. The CDR3 contains 14 residues. As for this clone: The identical CDR3 is also encoded by other nucleotide sequences in the sample.

This TCR was sampled from a man aged 18 to 30 in good health. Some clones in this sample may be carry-over from other donors' samples. The chain carries TRBV5-1 and TRBJ1-3; D unclear. The sample taken for sequencing was naive CD4+ T cells from PBMCs. Subset indicated: CD45RA+ positively selected. This CDR3 reads CASADGGSGNTIYF. In nucleotides, the CDR3 is TGCGCCAGCGCGGACGGCGGCTCTGGAAACACCATATATTTT.